This TCR beta chain was recovered during a study of regulatory T cells in long-lasting Graves disease. Time point here: newly diagnosed GD, antithyroid drugs for less than 3 months. PBMCs provided the RNA from which the TCR library was made. The trim removed 4 bases at V and 14 bases at J, leaving 11 bases unmatched. The CDR3 runs 15 residues. CDR1 is MDHEN, CDR2 SYDVKM, per germline. Building the TCR beta libraries relied on iRepertoire HTBI primers, and CDR3 regions underwent Arm-PCR. Via MiXCR, TCRdb re-called the multiplex PCR reads, giving one row per CDR3 protein. The data contain about 420,000 distinct CDR3 sequences, roughly 15% of them singletons. This clonotype was counted many times. These sequences were also reported in another study, on T cells in Graves' hyperthyroidism and ophthalmopathy.

The chain employs TRBV28 and TRBJ1-6; 10 bases fit TRBD1. The sample was peripheral blood mononuclear cells (PBMCs), taken at new diagnosis, from a patient treated with antithyroid drugs. This TCR was recovered from a young woman with Graves disease. CDR3 loop: CASSSAGTGVSSLHF. Written as DNA, the CDR3 is TGTGCCAGCAGTTCTGCCGGGACAGGGGTGTCGTCCCTCCACTTT.